These T cell receptor beta chains were read from a single sample in a study of OX40 agonist ivuxolimab in advanced cancers. Libraries were prepared by immunoSEQ multiplex PCR; TCRdb keeps only in-frame clonotypes and omits some of them. The table includes 40,000 to 60,000 clones, about 80% detected once. The sequencing here drew on CD4+ or CD8+ T cells sorted from blood, taken in a trial of the OX40 agonist ivuxolimab. The receptors were sampled from an adult with an advanced solid tumor such as melanoma, head and neck, liver or kidney cancer. CDR3s include the opening cysteine and the closing phenylalanine or tryptophan. A D gene is named only where the DNA matches it firmly. Clone sizes are given selectively: once, few, many, or a class where the clone is expanded.

- TRBJ2-5 - TRBV4-1 CASSLNGQPQETQYF TGCGCCAGCAGCCTAAACGGACAGCCTCAAGAGACCCAGTACTTC
- TRBJ2-1 TRBD2 TRBV5-4 CASSLVLAGGISYNEQFF TGTGCCAGCAGCTTGGTACTAGCGGGGGGGATCTCCTACAATGAGCAGTTCTTC
once TRBJ2-7 TRBD2 TRBV10-2 CASSEWVAGYEQYF TGCGCCAGCAGTGAGTGGGTAGCGGGGTACGAGCAGTACTTC
- TRBJ2-5 TRBD2 TRBV5-6 CASSSPLAGASETQYF TGTGCCAGCAGCTCACCACTAGCGGGGGCTTCGGAGACCCAGTACTTC
- TRBJ2-3 TRBD2 TRBV7-9 CASSLPSGNTDTQYF TGTGCCAGCAGCTTACCTAGCGGGAACACAGATACGCAGTATTTT
few TRBJ1-1 - TRBV21-1 CASSPGVQKAFF TGTGCCAGCAGCCCTGGGGTCCAGAAAGCTTTCTTT
- TRBJ2-7 - TRBV2 CASSEGPGISYEQYF TGTGCCAGCAGTGAAGGTCCCGGCATCTCCTACGAGCAGTACTTC
few TRBJ2-5 TRBD2 TRBV27 CASSLPGGAQYF TGTGCCAGCAGTTTACCGGGAGGGGCCCAGTACTTC
- TRBJ2-3 TRBD1 TRBV2 CATSRDRDTQYF TGTGCCACCTCCCGGGACAGAGATACGCAGTATTTT
few TRBJ2-7 TRBD1 TRBV7-2 CASSPGQGFGEQYF TGTGCCAGCAGCCCCGGACAGGGTTTCGGAGAGCAGTACTTC
- TRBJ2-7 TRBD1 TRBV5-1 CASSATGGSLEQYF TGCGCCAGCAGCGCGACAGGGGGCTCGCTTGAGCAGTACTTC
- TRBJ2-7 TRBD2 TRBV4-3 CASSQDAGGGSSYEQYF TGCGCCAGCAGCCAAGACGCCGGGGGGGGAAGCTCCTACGAGCAGTACTTC
- TRBJ2-7 - TRBV5-4 CASSPPLGEQYF TGTGCCAGCAGCCCACCCCTCGGGGAGCAGTACTTC
- TRBJ2-3 - TRBV7-2 CASSFQDTDTQYF TGTGCCAGCAGCTTCCAGGACACAGATACGCAGTATTTT
- TRBJ1-2 - TRBV27 CASSLSTGMSGYTF TGTGCCAGCAGTTTATCGACAGGAATGAGCGGCTACACCTTC
- TRBJ2-3 TRBD1 TRBV15 CATSRDRGVTGSRYF TGTGCCACCAGCAGAGATCGTGGGGTGACAGGGTCCCGGTATTTT
- TRBJ2-5 TRBD1 TRBV10-2 CASSPGTGPQETQYF TGCGCCAGCAGTCCCGGGACAGGGCCGCAAGAGACCCAGTACTTC
- TRBJ2-1 TRBD2 TRBV4-2 CASSQTGTSVFNEQFF TGTGCCAGCAGCCAGACCGGGACTAGCGTATTCAATGAGCAGTTCTTC
once TRBJ2-7 - TRBV2 CASWGRRDNEQYF TGTGCCAGCTGGGGCAGGAGGGATAACGAGCAGTACTTC
- TRBJ2-2 - TRBV4-2 CASSQDLPGGGTGELFF TGTGCCAGCAGCCAAGATCTCCCCGGGGGCGGCACCGGGGAGCTGTTTTTT
- TRBJ1-6 - TRBV5-6 CASSLVAEVYLPLHF TGTGCCAGCAGCTTGGTGGCGGAGGTTTATTTACCCCTCCACTTT
few TRBJ1-3 - TRBV9 CASSVESLPTSGNTIYF TGTGCCAGCAGCGTAGAATCACTTCCTACCTCTGGAAACACCATATATTTT
once TRBJ2-1 - TRBV19 CATRDPGGFNEQFF TGTGCCACGCGGGACCCGGGTGGGTTCAATGAGCAGTTCTTC
- TRBJ2-3 - TRBV11-2 CASSLDSVTDTQYF TGTGCCAGCAGCTTGGACTCGGTCACAGATACGCAGTATTTT
once TRBJ1-3 - TRBV9 CASSPRQSSGNTIYF TGTGCCAGCAGCCCTAGACAGAGCTCTGGAAACACCATATATTTT
- TRBJ2-3 TRBD2 TRBV10-2 CASFGGYTDTQYF TGCGCCAGCTTCGGGGGGTACACAGATACGCAGTATTTT
- TRBJ2-1 - TRBV6-6 CASSRPYNEQFF TGTGCCAGCAGCCGCCCATACAATGAGCAGTTCTTC
- TRBJ2-7 TRBD2 TRBV11-2 CASSPTSGGFLPSSYEQYF TGTGCCAGCAGCCCTACTAGCGGGGGGTTCCTGCCGAGCTCCTACGAGCAGTACTTC
- TRBJ2-1 - TRBV14 CASSQDMGLNEQFF TGCGCCAGCAGCCAAGACATGGGATTAAATGAGCAGTTCTTC
once TRBJ1-6 - TRBV7-9 CASSSQGGIHNSPLHF TGTGCCAGCAGCTCCCAAGGGGGGATCCATAATTCACCCCTCCACTTT
- TRBJ2-1 - TRBV18 CASSPRTTYNEQFF TGTGCCAGCTCACCACGGACTACCTACAATGAGCAGTTCTTC
- TRBJ1-1 - TRBV19 CASSFGAEAFF TGTGCCAGTAGTTTCGGCGCTGAAGCTTTCTTT
- TRBJ2-1 TRBD1 TRBV5-1 CASSPSQGAGEQFF TGCGCCAGCAGCCCCTCACAGGGGGCTGGGGAGCAGTTCTTC
- TRBJ2-6 - TRBV6-6 CASSTLGGSGANVLTF TGTGCCAGCAGTACCCTGGGTGGCTCTGGGGCCAACGTCCTGACTTTC
- TRBJ2-3 - TRBV7-3 CASSRMRGGTDTQYF TGTGCCAGCAGCCGGATGCGGGGTGGCACAGATACGCAGTATTTT
- TRBJ2-1 - TRBV10-3 CAISADSLYNEQFF TGTGCCATCAGTGCGGACAGTCTCTACAATGAGCAGTTCTTC
- TRBJ1-1 - TRBV9 CASSVGRLNTEAFF TGTGCCAGCAGCGTAGGTAGGTTGAACACTGAAGCTTTCTTT
- TRBJ2-7 TRBD1 TRBV6-1 CASSETSGTGIEQYF TGTGCCAGCAGTGAAACCTCCGGGACAGGGATCGAGCAGTACTTC
- TRBJ1-1 TRBD1 TRBV9 CASSQRTGYEGGAFF TGTGCCAGCAGCCAACGGACAGGGTATGAAGGTGGCGCTTTCTTT
- TRBJ2-1 TRBD2 TRBV4-1 CASSQDLGLASYEQFF TGCGCCAGCAGCCAAGATTTGGGACTAGCTAGCTATGAGCAGTTCTTC
- TRBJ2-2 - TRBV9 CASSGAGGANTGELFF TGTGCCAGCAGCGGGGCCGGCGGCGCGAACACCGGGGAGCTGTTTTTT
once TRBJ2-1 TRBD2 TRBV4-2 CASSQGGGYNEQFF TGTGCCAGCAGCCAGGGCGGGGGGTACAATGAGCAGTTCTTC
- TRBJ2-2 - TRBV19 CASSIPQAGRELFF TGTGCCAGTAGTATACCACAGGCAGGCCGGGAGCTGTTTTTT
- TRBJ2-2 - TRBV18 CASSPIPSNTGELFF TGTGCCAGCTCCCCCATACCCTCGAACACCGGGGAGCTGTTTTTT
- TRBJ2-5 TRBD1 TRBV5-1 CASSFTGGRQETQYF TGCGCCAGCAGCTTTACAGGGGGCCGGCAAGAGACCCAGTACTTC
- TRBJ2-7 TRBD1 TRBV7-8 CASSLPGTAIYEQYF TGTGCCAGCAGCTTACCCGGGACAGCGATCTACGAGCAGTACTTC
- TRBJ2-3 - TRBV5-6 CASSPRTGDGRRF TGTGCCAGCAGCCCAAGGACTGGGGACGGACGGCGTTTT
- TRBJ2-7 - TRBV27 CASSLGFEQYF TGTGCCAGCAGTTTAGGATTCGAGCAGTACTTC
once TRBJ2-7 TRBD1 TRBV9 CASSVDGTGFYEQYF TGTGCCAGCAGCGTAGACGGGACAGGTTTCTACGAGCAGTACTTC
- TRBJ2-5 - TRBV2 CASSDRRVAQETQYF TGTGCCAGCAGTGATAGGAGAGTGGCCCAAGAGACCCAGTACTTC